This is a list of T cell receptor beta chains from one sample in a study of blood T cell repertoires in COVID-19. The table came from immunoSEQ multiplex PCR; TCRdb's copy has only in-frame clones and leaves some out. The table lists 120,000 to 150,000 clones, approximately 91% of them singletons. The sample comprised peripheral blood. All receptors come from a man over 45 with active or convalescent COVID-19. CDR3s include the opening cysteine and the closing phenylalanine or tryptophan. The D gene is left open where the match is weak. Clone size is not always given. Where it is, it says once, few, many or a class for expanded clones.

len	abundance	j_gene	v_gene	d_gene	CDR3aa	CDR3nt
13	-	TRBJ1-1	TRBV5-1	-	CASSHDSGTEAFF	TGCGCCAGCAGCCACGACTCGGGCACTGAAGCTTTCTTT
17	-	TRBJ2-2	TRBV7-3	TRBD1	CASSFRQGLRNTGELFF	TGTGCCAGCAGCTTTAGACAGGGGCTGAGGAACACCGGGGAGCTGTTTTTT
14	-	TRBJ2-7	TRBV15	TRBD1	CATSRRTGSYEQYF	TGTGCCACCAGCAGAAGGACAGGGAGCTACGAGCAGTACTTC
14	-	TRBJ1-4	TRBV19	TRBD1	CASSPRDRREKLFF	TGTGCCAGTAGTCCCCGGGACAGGCGTGAAAAACTGTTTTTT
14	-	TRBJ1-5	TRBV24-1	TRBD1	CATSEQGVNQPQHF	TGTGCCACCAGTGAACAGGGGGTCAATCAGCCCCAGCATTTT
18	-	TRBJ2-7	TRBV28	TRBD1	CASSAYPFRGQGFYEQYF	TGTGCCAGCAGTGCCTATCCCTTTCGGGGACAGGGGTTCTACGAGCAGTACTTC
13	-	TRBJ2-1	TRBV29-1	TRBD2	CSGGGSGTLEQFF	TGCAGCGGAGGGGGTAGCGGGACGCTGGAGCAGTTCTTC
13	-	TRBJ2-7	TRBV6-5	TRBD1	CASSTPGGYEQYF	TGTGCCAGCAGTACCCCAGGGGGCTACGAGCAGTACTTC
14	-	TRBJ2-1	TRBV30	TRBD2	CAWTRSSGKVEQFF	TGTGCCTGGACACGAAGCAGCGGGAAGGTGGAGCAGTTCTTC
18	-	TRBJ2-7	TRBV4-1	TRBD1	CASSQLIPRTGGTYEQYF	TGCGCCAGCAGCCAACTAATCCCCAGGACAGGGGGCACCTACGAGCAGTACTTC
13	once	TRBJ1-5	TRBV5-6	-	CASSLLQNQPQHF	TGTGCCAGCAGCTTGTTACAGAATCAGCCCCAGCATTTT
11	-	TRBJ2-1	TRBV28	-	CASRRAGKQFF	TGTGCCAGCAGGAGGGCCGGGAAGCAGTTCTTC
15	-	TRBJ2-5	TRBV3-1/TRBV3-2	TRBD2	CASSQDSREVETQYF	TGTGCCAGCAGCCAAGACTCGCGGGAGGTCGAGACCCAGTACTTC
15	few	TRBJ2-7	TRBV5-6	TRBD1	CASSLGQGLSYEQYF	TGTGCCAGCAGCTTGGGACAGGGGTTATCCTACGAGCAGTACTTC
16	-	TRBJ2-1	TRBV13	TRBD1	CASSSRQGRISSEQFF	TGTGCCAGCAGCTCTCGACAGGGCCGGATTTCGTCTGAGCAGTTCTTC
18	-	TRBJ2-3	TRBV4-2	-	CASSHPWETEGPRRTQYF	TGTGCCAGCAGCCACCCCTGGGAGACCGAAGGGCCCAGAAGAACGCAGTATTTT
14	-	TRBJ1-1	TRBV6-5	-	CASSYPGGNTEAFF	TGTGCCAGCAGTTACCCCGGAGGGAACACTGAAGCTTTCTTT
15	-	TRBJ2-3	TRBV2	-	CASSGGTASTDTQYF	TGTGCCAGCAGCGGCGGGACAGCATCCACAGATACGCAGTATTTT
18	-	TRBJ2-3	TRBV30	TRBD2	CAWSVLRTSGSATDTQYF	TGTGCCTGGAGTGTCTTGAGGACTAGCGGGAGTGCAACAGATACGCAGTATTTT
13	-	TRBJ1-6	TRBV28	-	CASSRGTNSPLHF	TGTGCCAGCAGTCGGGGGACCAATTCACCCCTCCACTTT
14	-	TRBJ1-4	TRBV7-9	TRBD1	CASSWTGGNEKLFF	TGTGCCAGCAGCTGGACAGGGGGAAACGAAAAACTGTTTTTT
14	-	TRBJ1-1	TRBV18	TRBD1	CASSATGTDTEAFF	TGTGCCAGCTCGGCGACAGGGACGGACACTGAAGCTTTCTTT
11	-	TRBJ2-5	TRBV25-1	TRBD1	CASGTGETQYF	TGTGCCAGTGGGACAGGGGAGACCCAGTACTTC
15	-	TRBJ1-2	TRBV7-2	TRBD1	CASSLDRTGAYGYTF	TGTGCCAGCAGCTTAGATAGGACAGGAGCCTATGGCTACACCTTC
19	-	TRBJ2-4	TRBV18	TRBD2	CASSPMNLAGGEAKNIQYF	TGTGCCAGCTCACCAATGAACCTAGCGGGAGGGGAAGCCAAAAACATTCAGTACTTC
13	-	TRBJ2-7	TRBV6-2/TRBV6-3	-	CASSPSDTYEQYF	TGTGCCAGCAGTCCCTCGGACACCTACGAGCAGTACTTC